A single sample is the source of the 11 T cell receptor beta chains below, sequenced in a study of blood T cell repertoires in COVID-19 (dated by TCRdb to 2020 to 2021). The library was produced with the immunoSEQ multiplex PCR assay. TCRdb provides this immuneACCESS table in a form limited to in-frame rearrangements. Some clones are lacking; in checked studies, under half of them reflect an unresolved V gene, and why the rest are absent is not known. For this sample there are hundreds of thousands of clones; 70% to 90% appear just once. The top ten constitute 2% to 2.5% of the sample. Sequencing was done on a sample of peripheral blood. The source of these receptors is a woman in her fifties or sixties with acute or convalescent COVID-19.

The CDR3 nucleotides read TGTGCCAGCAGTGCCGTCTGGGGGCCCGAAGCTGAAGCTTTCTTT. The encoded protein is CASSAVWGPEAEAFF. This chain connects TRBV25-1 to TRBJ1-1, with D possibly being TRBD1 (6 bases). This CDR3 has 15 residues. V shed 4 bases and J shed 6 bases, with 18 bases lying between them. Looked up from germline, CDR1 is MGHDK and CDR2 is SYGVNS.

This chain uses TRBV19 with TRBJ2-2; 7 bases map to TRBD1. With V trimmed by 5 bases and J by 3 bases, 6 bases remained unmatched. Per the germline V gene, CDR1 is LNHDA and CDR2 is SQIVND (reference sequence). The CDR3 extends over 15 amino acids. In DNA form, the CDR3 reads TGTGCCAGTAGTTCACCGGGACAGCACACCGGGGAGCTGTTTTTT. This gives the protein CASSSPGQHTGELFF.

The table lists this clone with a count of one. CDR3 region: CATSGTSGNIQYF. The CDR3 region has the DNA TGTGCCACCAGTGGGACTAGCGGGAACATTCAGTACTTC. V is TRBV24-1 and J is TRBJ2-4; 11 bases are shared with TRBD2. This CDR3 has 13 residues. Germline V gives CDR1 KGHDR, CDR2 SFDVKD. The trim removed 5 bases at V and 7 bases at J, leaving 0 bases unmatched.

The chain has TRBV6-2 or TRBV6-3 and TRBJ1-1; possibly TRBD1 for D (6 bases). V was pared by 5 bases and J by 1 base, with 17 bases between. Germline-derived CDR1 and CDR2 are MNHEY and SVGEGT. CDR3 size: 16 residues. DNA of the CDR3: TGTGCCAGCAGTGGGCCCACGGACAGAAAGAACACTGAAGCTTTCTTT. Protein sequence: CASSGPTDRKNTEAFF.

The chain recombines TRBV7-2 with TRBJ2-5, with 11 bases lining up with TRBD2. After removal of 2 bases from V and 9 bases from J, the junction contained 11 bases not matched to a gene. Germline lookup yields CDR1 SGHTA and CDR2 FQGNSA. The CDR3 covers 16 residues. CDR3 in amino acids: CASSLRASGGPSSQYF. In nucleotides, the CDR3 is TGTGCCAGCAGCTTAAGGGCTAGCGGGGGGCCATCGTCCCAGTACTTC.

The chain joins TRBV10-3 to TRBJ2-3, with 10 bases aligning to TRBD1. This CDR3 region has 15 residues. Germline V gives CDR1 ENHRY, CDR2 SYGVKD. Trimming at V came to 5 bases and at J to 5 bases, leaving 7 bases not matched to a gene. As DNA, the CDR3 is TGTGCCATCAGTACCGGACAGGGGGAGGGAGATACGCAGTATTTT. As protein: CAISTGQGEGDTQYF.

The chain uses TRBV11-2 and TRBJ2-1, with 11 bases aligning to TRBD1. This CDR3 has 15 residues. Trimming took 4 bases from V and 3 from J; bases not matched to a gene: 2. The germline V gene encodes CDR1 SGHAT and CDR2 FQNNGV. CDR3 bases: TGTGCCAGCAGCTCAGGGACAGGGGGCTACAATGAGCAGTTCTTC. Translation gives CASSSGTGGYNEQFF.

This clone was recorded once. The rearrangement links TRBV7-2 to TRBJ1-3, with 10 bases lining up with TRBD1. CDR3 length: 19 residues. In germline, CDR1 is SGHTA, CDR2 FQGNSA. V dropped 0 bases and J dropped 1; count of bases not matched to a gene: 9. CDR3 residues: CASSLAGTGVGRSGNTIYF. CDR3 in DNA: TGTGCCAGCAGCTTAGCAGGGACAGGGGTTGGAAGGTCTGGAAACACCATATATTTT.

Only one count was recorded for this clone. The rearrangement links TRBV2 to TRBJ2-3; 10 positions match TRBD2. Germline-derived CDR1 and CDR2 are SNHLY and FYNNEI. Trimming cost V 7 bases and J 2 bases; bases outside gene matches: 6. The CDR3 has 15 amino acids. The CDR3 region is CASIKLAGLTDTQYF. CDR3 nucleotide sequence: TGTGCCAGCATTAAACTAGCGGGGCTCACAGATACGCAGTATTTT.

This sequence joins TRBV4-2 and TRBJ1-2, with D unresolved. Per germline, CDR1 LGHNA and CDR2 YNFKEQ. V gave up 0 bases and J gave up 7 bases, with 21 bases separating them. The length of the CDR3 is 17 residues. The CDR3 coding sequence is TGTGCCAGCAGCCAAGATTCGGGAGGGCCCCCTATGGGTGGCTACACCTTC. It translates to CASSQDSGGPPMGGYTF.

This chain links TRBV19 with TRBJ2-2; 8 bases align to TRBD1. CDR3 length: 15 residues. The V gene end was trimmed by 5 bases and the J gene end by 4 bases; junction bases not matched to a gene: 6. In germline, CDR1 is LNHDA, CDR2 SQIVND (reference sequence). CDR3 sequence reads: CASSDRGSSTGELFF. For the CDR3, the DNA is TGTGCCAGTAGTGACAGGGGCTCCAGCACCGGGGAGCTGTTTTTT.